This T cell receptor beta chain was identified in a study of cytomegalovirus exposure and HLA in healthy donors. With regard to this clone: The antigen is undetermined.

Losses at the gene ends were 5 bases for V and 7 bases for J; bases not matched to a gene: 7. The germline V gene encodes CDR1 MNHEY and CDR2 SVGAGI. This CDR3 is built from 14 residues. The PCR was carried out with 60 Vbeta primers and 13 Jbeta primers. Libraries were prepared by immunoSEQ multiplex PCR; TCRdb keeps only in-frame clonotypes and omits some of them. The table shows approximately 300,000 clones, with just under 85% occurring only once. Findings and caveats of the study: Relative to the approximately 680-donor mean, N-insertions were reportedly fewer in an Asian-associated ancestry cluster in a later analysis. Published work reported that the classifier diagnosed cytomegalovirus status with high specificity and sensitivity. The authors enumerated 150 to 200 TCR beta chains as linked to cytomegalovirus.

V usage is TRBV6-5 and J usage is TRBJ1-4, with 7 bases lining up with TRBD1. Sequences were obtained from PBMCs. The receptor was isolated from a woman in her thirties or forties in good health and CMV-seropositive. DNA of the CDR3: TGTGCCAGCAGTCCGGGGACAGAACGTGAAAAACTGTTTTTT. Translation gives CASSPGTEREKLFF.